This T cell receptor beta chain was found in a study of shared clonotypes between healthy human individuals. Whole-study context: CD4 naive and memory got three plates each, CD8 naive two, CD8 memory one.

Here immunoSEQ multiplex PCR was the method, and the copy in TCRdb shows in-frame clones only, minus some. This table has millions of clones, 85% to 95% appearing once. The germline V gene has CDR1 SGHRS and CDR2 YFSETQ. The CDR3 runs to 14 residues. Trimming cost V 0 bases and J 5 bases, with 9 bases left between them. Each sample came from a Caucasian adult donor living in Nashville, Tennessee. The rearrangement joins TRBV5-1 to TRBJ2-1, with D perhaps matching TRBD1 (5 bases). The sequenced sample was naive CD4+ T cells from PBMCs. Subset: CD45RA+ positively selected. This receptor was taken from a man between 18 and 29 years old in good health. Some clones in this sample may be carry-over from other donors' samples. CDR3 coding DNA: TGCGCCAGCAGCTTGGGCGACAGTAACAATGAGCAGTTCTTC. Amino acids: CASSLGDSNNEQFF.